These T cell receptor beta chains were read from a single sample in a study of blood T cell repertoires in COVID-19. Libraries were prepared by immunoSEQ multiplex PCR; TCRdb keeps only in-frame clonotypes and omits some of them. The profile shows approximately 470,000 clones, roughly 90% of them singletons. Sequences were obtained from PBMCs or T cells enriched from blood (not recorded which). All receptors derive from a woman aged 18-29 years who had recovered from COVID-19. Both conserved end residues are part of each CDR3. Each record gives: V gene, J gene, clone size, D gene, CDR3 DNA, CDR3 protein. The D gene is left open where the match is weak. Only part of the rows carry a size: once, few, many, or a class if the clone is expanded.

v_call: TRBV7-8
j_call: TRBJ2-7
clone_size: -
d_call: -
cdr3_nt: TGTGCCAGCGGACTTTGGGCCAAAACCTACGAGCAGTACTTC
cdr3_aa: CASGLWAKTYEQYF

v_call: TRBV6-5
j_call: TRBJ1-5
clone_size: -
d_call: TRBD1
cdr3_nt: TGTGCCAGCAGCCTTAGTCAGGGGGGAATGCCCCAGCATTTT
cdr3_aa: CASSLSQGGMPQHF

v_call: TRBV6-6
j_call: TRBJ1-1
clone_size: -
d_call: TRBD1
cdr3_nt: TGTGCCAGCAGAGACAGGGAAACGGAGGCTTTCTTT
cdr3_aa: CASRDRETEAFF

v_call: TRBV2
j_call: TRBJ1-2
clone_size: -
d_call: -
cdr3_nt: TGTGCCAGCAGTGAGGCAGGGAGGGATGGCTACACCTTC
cdr3_aa: CASSEAGRDGYTF

v_call: TRBV4-2
j_call: TRBJ1-1
clone_size: -
d_call: -
cdr3_nt: TGTGCCAGCAGCCCGAGTCGGACAGAGAACACTGAAGCTTTCTTT
cdr3_aa: CASSPSRTENTEAFF

v_call: TRBV14
j_call: TRBJ1-2
clone_size: -
d_call: TRBD1
cdr3_nt: TGTGCCAGCAGCCCGAGACAGGGTGAGGGCTACACCTTC
cdr3_aa: CASSPRQGEGYTF

v_call: TRBV5-1
j_call: TRBJ1-2
clone_size: -
d_call: TRBD1
cdr3_nt: TGCGCCAGCAGCTTGGGGGACAGGGTTGGCGGCTACACCTTC
cdr3_aa: CASSLGDRVGGYTF

v_call: TRBV30
j_call: TRBJ1-1
clone_size: -
d_call: -
cdr3_nt: TGTGCCTGGAGTGTATACGGGAACACTGAAGCTTTCTTT
cdr3_aa: CAWSVYGNTEAFF

v_call: TRBV29-1
j_call: TRBJ1-2
clone_size: once
d_call: -
cdr3_nt: TGCAGCCTCCCCACGCCGCGGAACTATGGCTACACCTTC
cdr3_aa: CSLPTPRNYGYTF

v_call: TRBV5-1
j_call: TRBJ2-3
clone_size: -
d_call: -
cdr3_nt: TGCGCCAGCAGCTTGGAATCGGGGAGTGTGACAGATACGCAGTATTTT
cdr3_aa: CASSLESGSVTDTQYF

v_call: TRBV5-1
j_call: TRBJ2-1
clone_size: -
d_call: -
cdr3_nt: TGCGCCAGCAGCTTGGAGGGGCCCCCCTCCCCTGAGCAGTTCTTC
cdr3_aa: CASSLEGPPSPEQFF

v_call: TRBV7-9
j_call: TRBJ1-2
clone_size: -
d_call: -
cdr3_nt: TGTGCCAGCAGCCCTCCTAGCTCCTATGGCTACACCTTC
cdr3_aa: CASSPPSSYGYTF

v_call: TRBV25-1
j_call: TRBJ1-5
clone_size: -
d_call: -
cdr3_nt: TGTGCCAGCCAGGACAGTATCGATCAGCCCCAGCATTTT
cdr3_aa: CASQDSIDQPQHF

v_call: TRBV9
j_call: TRBJ1-6
clone_size: -
d_call: -
cdr3_nt: TGTGCCAGCAGCGTAGCTGGAGGTGGAGGTTCACCCCTCCACTTT
cdr3_aa: CASSVAGGGGSPLHF

v_call: TRBV30
j_call: TRBJ1-1
clone_size: -
d_call: -
cdr3_nt: TGTGCCTGGAGTGGAGGCGGAGCTGAAGCTTTCTTT
cdr3_aa: CAWSGGGAEAFF

v_call: TRBV12-5
j_call: TRBJ1-1
clone_size: once
d_call: -
cdr3_nt: TGTGCTAGTGGCCCCAGGGAAGGCACTGAAGCTTTCTTT
cdr3_aa: CASGPREGTEAFF

v_call: TRBV15
j_call: TRBJ1-1
clone_size: -
d_call: -
cdr3_nt: TGTGCCACCAGCAGAGCTCGGGGGTACACTGAAGCTTTCTTT
cdr3_aa: CATSRARGYTEAFF

v_call: TRBV29-1
j_call: TRBJ2-7
clone_size: -
d_call: -
cdr3_nt: TGCAGCGTTCTACAGAGCTCCTACGAGCAGTACTTC
cdr3_aa: CSVLQSSYEQYF

v_call: TRBV12-3/TRBV12-4
j_call: TRBJ1-2
clone_size: -
d_call: -
cdr3_nt: TGTGCCAGCAGTTTGCAAGGGGAAGGCTACACCTTC
cdr3_aa: CASSLQGEGYTF

v_call: TRBV6-4
j_call: TRBJ2-7
clone_size: -
d_call: -
cdr3_nt: TGTGCCAGCACCAAAACGGGTTCCTACGAGCAGTACTTC
cdr3_aa: CASTKTGSYEQYF

v_call: TRBV5-4
j_call: TRBJ2-3
clone_size: -
d_call: TRBD2
cdr3_nt: TGTGCCAGCAGCTTGGGTGCGGGGGGGCCGGGCACAGATACGCAGTATTTT
cdr3_aa: CASSLGAGGPGTDTQYF

v_call: TRBV4-1
j_call: TRBJ2-2
clone_size: -
d_call: -
cdr3_nt: TGCGCCAGCAGCCAAGATTGGGGCAGACTCACGAACACCGGGGAGCTGTTTTTT
cdr3_aa: CASSQDWGRLTNTGELFF

v_call: TRBV5-1
j_call: TRBJ2-5
clone_size: -
d_call: TRBD2
cdr3_nt: TGCGCCAGCAGCACCGGACTAGCGGGGGGGCCTCGGGAGACCCAGTACTTC
cdr3_aa: CASSTGLAGGPRETQYF

v_call: TRBV21-1
j_call: TRBJ1-2
clone_size: -
d_call: -
cdr3_nt: TGTGCCAGCAGCAAAGTGGTCGGGGAGGGAGGGGACTATGGCTACACCTTC
cdr3_aa: CASSKVVGEGGDYGYTF

v_call: TRBV3-1/TRBV3-2
j_call: TRBJ1-2
clone_size: once
d_call: -
cdr3_nt: TGTGCCAGCAGTCTACAGGGTAATAACTATGGCTACACCTTC
cdr3_aa: CASSLQGNNYGYTF

v_call: TRBV25-1
j_call: TRBJ2-3
clone_size: -
d_call: -
cdr3_nt: TGTGCCAGCAGTGAGCGCGGGACAGACACAGATACGCAGTATTTT
cdr3_aa: CASSERGTDTDTQYF

v_call: TRBV19
j_call: TRBJ1-6
clone_size: -
d_call: -
cdr3_nt: TGTGCCAGTAACCCGGACCGGACAGAGTTTTCACCCCTCCACTTT
cdr3_aa: CASNPDRTEFSPLHF

v_call: TRBV7-2
j_call: TRBJ2-7
clone_size: -
d_call: TRBD2
cdr3_nt: TGTGCCAGCAGCTTAGCGGGGACTAGATCTGACGAGCAGTACTTC
cdr3_aa: CASSLAGTRSDEQYF

v_call: TRBV2
j_call: TRBJ2-1
clone_size: -
d_call: TRBD2
cdr3_nt: TGTGCCAGCAGTGAGAGAGCGGGGAAGACCTACAATGAGCAGTTCTTC
cdr3_aa: CASSERAGKTYNEQFF

v_call: TRBV19
j_call: TRBJ1-5
clone_size: -
d_call: -
cdr3_nt: TGTGCCAGTAGTATACAGGGTCGGGGCAATCAGCCCCAGCATTTT
cdr3_aa: CASSIQGRGNQPQHF

v_call: TRBV14
j_call: TRBJ2-7
clone_size: -
d_call: -
cdr3_nt: TGTGCCAGCAGCCAAGACACGACTAGAGCCTACGAGCAGTACTTC
cdr3_aa: CASSQDTTRAYEQYF

v_call: TRBV11-3
j_call: TRBJ2-1
clone_size: -
d_call: -
cdr3_nt: TGTGCCAGCAGCTTAGATAGTCCCGCCTACAATGAGCAGTTCTTC
cdr3_aa: CASSLDSPAYNEQFF

v_call: TRBV7-2
j_call: TRBJ2-5
clone_size: -
d_call: TRBD2
cdr3_nt: TGTGCCAGCAGCCTGTGGACTAGCGGGGAGGAGACCCAGTACTTC
cdr3_aa: CASSLWTSGEETQYF

v_call: TRBV5-4
j_call: TRBJ2-5
clone_size: -
d_call: -
cdr3_nt: TGTGCCAGCAGCCCCACAGACGGCTGGCCGACCCAGTACTTC
cdr3_aa: CASSPTDGWPTQYF

v_call: TRBV4-1
j_call: TRBJ2-4
clone_size: -
d_call: TRBD2
cdr3_nt: TGCGCCAGCAGGCCGACTAGCGGGGGGGCGGTGAACATTCAGTACTTC
cdr3_aa: CASRPTSGGAVNIQYF

v_call: TRBV6-2/TRBV6-3
j_call: TRBJ1-1
clone_size: -
d_call: -
cdr3_nt: TGTGCCAGCAGCTATTCCCCGGGTGGGGCGGACACTGAAGCTTTCTTT
cdr3_aa: CASSYSPGGADTEAFF

v_call: TRBV27
j_call: TRBJ1-1
clone_size: -
d_call: -
cdr3_nt: TGTGCCAGCAGTTTATCCAGGGCCACTGAAGCTTTCTTT
cdr3_aa: CASSLSRATEAFF

v_call: TRBV6-1
j_call: TRBJ2-3
clone_size: -
d_call: -
cdr3_nt: TGTGCCAGCAGTGAAGCGCAGGCATCCGCAGATACGCAGTATTTT
cdr3_aa: CASSEAQASADTQYF

v_call: TRBV2
j_call: TRBJ2-2
clone_size: once
d_call: -
cdr3_nt: TGTGCCAGCAGTGAATTACAGGGCTCCTACACCGGGGAGCTGTTTTTT
cdr3_aa: CASSELQGSYTGELFF

v_call: TRBV5-1
j_call: TRBJ2-1
clone_size: -
d_call: -
cdr3_nt: TGCGCCAGCAGCCCGGGCGGCGGGGATGCCTACAATGAGCAGTTCTTC
cdr3_aa: CASSPGGGDAYNEQFF

v_call: TRBV3-1/TRBV3-2
j_call: TRBJ2-7
clone_size: -
d_call: TRBD2
cdr3_nt: TGTGCCAGCAGCGGACGGACTAGCGGGGCGTACGAGCAGTACTTC
cdr3_aa: CASSGRTSGAYEQYF

v_call: TRBV7-9
j_call: TRBJ2-1
clone_size: -
d_call: TRBD1
cdr3_nt: TGTGCCAGCAGCTTTATTACCGGGACAGGGGATTACAATGAGCAGTTCTTC
cdr3_aa: CASSFITGTGDYNEQFF

v_call: TRBV20-1
j_call: TRBJ1-2
clone_size: -
d_call: -
cdr3_nt: TGCAGTGCTAGTGGGCTCATTCATGGCTACACCTTC
cdr3_aa: CSASGLIHGYTF

v_call: TRBV13
j_call: TRBJ2-3
clone_size: -
d_call: TRBD2
cdr3_nt: TGTGCCAGCACAATCACCGCCGGAGCGGGGGGACGCACAGATACGCAGTATTTT
cdr3_aa: CASTITAGAGGRTDTQYF

v_call: TRBV5-5
j_call: TRBJ1-2
clone_size: -
d_call: TRBD1
cdr3_nt: TGTGCCAGCAGCGTCCGGGACAGGGAAAGGGAGGACTATGGCTACACCTTC
cdr3_aa: CASSVRDREREDYGYTF

v_call: TRBV30
j_call: TRBJ2-7
clone_size: -
d_call: -
cdr3_nt: TGTGCCTGGGGCGCTCAAGGGGTCCACGAGCAGTACTTC
cdr3_aa: CAWGAQGVHEQYF

v_call: TRBV6-6
j_call: TRBJ1-1
clone_size: -
d_call: -
cdr3_nt: TGTGCCAGCAGTCGACCCTCAAGGGCAGGGGCTTCTGAAGCTTTCTTT
cdr3_aa: CASSRPSRAGASEAFF

v_call: TRBV6-1
j_call: TRBJ2-3
clone_size: -
d_call: TRBD2
cdr3_nt: TGTGCCAGCAGTGATATTTCAACTAGCGGGGGTAATACGCAGTATTTT
cdr3_aa: CASSDISTSGGNTQYF

v_call: TRBV6-2/TRBV6-3
j_call: TRBJ1-2
clone_size: -
d_call: -
cdr3_nt: TGTGCCAGCAGCTCCAGGGGCAGCTGGACTGGCTACACCTTC
cdr3_aa: CASSSRGSWTGYTF

v_call: TRBV3-1/TRBV3-2
j_call: TRBJ1-6
clone_size: -
d_call: -
cdr3_nt: TGTGCCAGCAGCCTTGGGCAGGGCGATTCACCCCTCCACTTT
cdr3_aa: CASSLGQGDSPLHF

v_call: TRBV3-1/TRBV3-2
j_call: TRBJ1-1
clone_size: -
d_call: -
cdr3_nt: TGTGCCAGCAGCCAAACCGGGCGGGAGACTGAAGCTTTCTTT
cdr3_aa: CASSQTGRETEAFF

v_call: TRBV6-5
j_call: TRBJ2-5
clone_size: -
d_call: TRBD1
cdr3_nt: TGTGCCAGCAGTTACTCCGGACAGGGGCAAGAGACCCAGTACTTC
cdr3_aa: CASSYSGQGQETQYF

v_call: TRBV25-1
j_call: TRBJ1-2
clone_size: -
d_call: -
cdr3_nt: TGTGCCAGCAGTGACGAAAACTCCATCTATGGCTACACCTTC
cdr3_aa: CASSDENSIYGYTF

v_call: TRBV29-1
j_call: TRBJ1-1
clone_size: -
d_call: -
cdr3_nt: TGCAGCGTTGCCCTGGGAGGTGCCGACGAAGCTTTCTTT
cdr3_aa: CSVALGGADEAFF

v_call: TRBV30
j_call: TRBJ1-2
clone_size: -
d_call: -
cdr3_nt: TGTGCCTGGAGCCACCGCTATCCGGCCACACAGGGCTACACCTTC
cdr3_aa: CAWSHRYPATQGYTF